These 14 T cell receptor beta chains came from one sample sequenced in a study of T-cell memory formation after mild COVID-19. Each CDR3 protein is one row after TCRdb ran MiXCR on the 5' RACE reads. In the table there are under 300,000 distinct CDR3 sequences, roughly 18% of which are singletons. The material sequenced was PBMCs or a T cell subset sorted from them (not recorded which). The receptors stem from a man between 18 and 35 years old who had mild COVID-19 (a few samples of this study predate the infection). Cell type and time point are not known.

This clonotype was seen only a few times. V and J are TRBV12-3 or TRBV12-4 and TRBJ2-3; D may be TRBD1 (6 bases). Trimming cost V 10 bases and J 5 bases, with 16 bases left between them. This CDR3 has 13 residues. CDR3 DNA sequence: TGTGCCACCTCAGGGGACCCCGGAGATACGCAGTATTTT. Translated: CATSGDPGDTQYF.

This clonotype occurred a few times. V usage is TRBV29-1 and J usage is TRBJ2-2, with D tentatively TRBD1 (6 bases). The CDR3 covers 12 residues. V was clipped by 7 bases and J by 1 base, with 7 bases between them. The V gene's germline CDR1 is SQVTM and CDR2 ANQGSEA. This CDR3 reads CSAGENTGELFF. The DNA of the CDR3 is TGCAGCGCAGGGGAGAACACCGGGGAGCTGTTTTTT.

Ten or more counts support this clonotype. CDR3 residues: CATSREGGRGNQPQHF. The CDR3 nucleotides are TGTGCCACCAGCAGAGAGGGGGGCAGGGGAAATCAGCCCCAGCATTTT. The chain carries TRBV15 and TRBJ1-5, with D possibly matching TRBD1 (6 bases). The CDR3 has 16 residues. Germline CDR1 LNHNV, CDR2 YYDKDF (reference sequence). The germline V and J ends were trimmed by 0 bases and 4 bases, with 13 bases remaining between them. Full variable domain (missing parts from reference TRBV15 and TRBJ1-5): DAMVIQNPRYQVTQFGKPVTLSCSQTLNHNVMYWYQQKSSQAPKLLFHYYDKDFNNEADTPDNFQSRRPNTSFCFLDIRSPGLGDTAMYLCATSREGGRGNQPQHFGDGTRLSIL.

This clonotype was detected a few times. CDR3 coding DNA: TGCAGTGCTTCACAGGGGCTTGATGCCTACGAGCAGTACTTC. This gives the protein CSASQGLDAYEQYF. V usage is TRBV20-1 and J usage is TRBJ2-7; 7 bases align to TRBD1. Trimming cost V 5 bases and J 2 bases; bases outside gene matches: 9. CDR1 and CDR2 from the germline V gene are DFQATT and SNEGSKA (reference sequence). There are 14 residues in the CDR3.

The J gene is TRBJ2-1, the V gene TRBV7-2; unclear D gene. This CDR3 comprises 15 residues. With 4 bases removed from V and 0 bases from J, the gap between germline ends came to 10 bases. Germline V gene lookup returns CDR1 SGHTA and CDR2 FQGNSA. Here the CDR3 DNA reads TGTGCCAGCAGCTCCCCAGGCAGCTCCTACAATGAGCAGTTCTTC. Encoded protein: CASSSPGSSYNEQFF.

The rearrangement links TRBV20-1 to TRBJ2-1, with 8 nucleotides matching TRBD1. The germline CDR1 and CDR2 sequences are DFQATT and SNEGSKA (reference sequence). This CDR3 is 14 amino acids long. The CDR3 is CRRTGDRFLNEQFF. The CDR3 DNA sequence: TGCAGGCGAACCGGGGACAGGTTCCTGAATGAGCAGTTCTTC.

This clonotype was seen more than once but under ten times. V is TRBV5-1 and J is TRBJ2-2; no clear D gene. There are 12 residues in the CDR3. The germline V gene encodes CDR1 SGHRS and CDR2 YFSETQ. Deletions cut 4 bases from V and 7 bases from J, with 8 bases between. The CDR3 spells CASSIRSGELFF. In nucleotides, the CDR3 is TGCGCCAGCAGCATAAGGAGCGGGGAGCTGTTTTTT.

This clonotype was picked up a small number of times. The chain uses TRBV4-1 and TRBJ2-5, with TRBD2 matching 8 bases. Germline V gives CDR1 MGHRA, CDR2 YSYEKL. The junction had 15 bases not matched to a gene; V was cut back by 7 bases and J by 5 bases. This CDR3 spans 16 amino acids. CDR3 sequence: CASTEPGGRGRETQYF. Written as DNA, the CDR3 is TGCGCCAGCACCGAGCCGGGGGGGCGAGGAAGGGAGACCCAGTACTTC.

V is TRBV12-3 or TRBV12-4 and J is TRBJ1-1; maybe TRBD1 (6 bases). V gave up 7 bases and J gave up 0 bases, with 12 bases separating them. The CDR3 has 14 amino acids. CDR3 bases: TGTGCCAGCACCTGGGGACATATGAACACTGAAGCTTTCTTT. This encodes CASTWGHMNTEAFF.

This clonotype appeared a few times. The CDR3 here is CASSLGQPTDTQYF. DNA of the CDR3: TGCGCCAGCAGCTTGGGGCAGCCCACAGATACGCAGTATTTT. The gene calls are TRBV5-1 and TRBJ2-3, with no clear D. The V end was cut by 0 bases, the J end by 2 bases, with 7 bases between. Germline CDR1 and CDR2: SGHRS and YFSETQ. The CDR3 is 14 amino acids.

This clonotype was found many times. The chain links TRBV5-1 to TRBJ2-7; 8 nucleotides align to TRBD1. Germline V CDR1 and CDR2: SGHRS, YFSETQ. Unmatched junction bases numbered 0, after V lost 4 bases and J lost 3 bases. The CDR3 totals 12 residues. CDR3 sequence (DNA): TGCGCCAGCAGCGGGACAGGCTACGAGCAGTACTTC. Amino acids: CASSGTGYEQYF.

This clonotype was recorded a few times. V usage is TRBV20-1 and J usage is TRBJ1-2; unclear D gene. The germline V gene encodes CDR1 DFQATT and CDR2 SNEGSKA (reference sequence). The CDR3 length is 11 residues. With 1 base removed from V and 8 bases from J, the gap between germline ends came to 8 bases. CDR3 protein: CSARGVGGYTF. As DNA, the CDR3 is TGCAGTGCTAGAGGCGTCGGGGGCTACACCTTC.

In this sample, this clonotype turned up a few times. The CDR3 coding sequence is TGTGCCAGCACATACCAGCCCCAGCATTTT. It translates to CASTYQPQHF. The V gene is TRBV3-1, the J gene TRBJ1-5, with D uncertain. Germline V gene data show CDR1 as LGHDT and CDR2 as YNNKEL (reference sequence). The CDR3 is 10 amino acids. Between the trimmed V and J ends, which lost 7 bases and 7 bases, there was a span of 5 bases. Based on the CDR3 plus reference TRBV3-1 and TRBJ1-5, the full variable domain is DTAVSQTPKYLVTQMGNDKSIKCEQNLGHDTMYWYKQDSKKFLKIMFSYNNKELIINETVPNRFSPKSPDKAHLNLHINSLELGDSAVYFCASTYQPQHFGDGTRLSIL.

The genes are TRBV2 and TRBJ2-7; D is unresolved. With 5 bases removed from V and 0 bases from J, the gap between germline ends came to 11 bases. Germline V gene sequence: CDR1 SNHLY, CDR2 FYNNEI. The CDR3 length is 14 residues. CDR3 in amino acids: CASSQAGLSYEQYV. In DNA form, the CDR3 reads TGTGCCAGCAGTCAGGCCGGCCTCTCCTACGAGCAGTACGTC.